A single sample gave rise to the 8 T cell receptor beta chains below, sequenced in a study of T cell responses to AZD1222 COVID-19 vaccine. Only in-frame clones appear in the TCRdb table, and some are missing; sequencing was by immunoSEQ multiplex PCR. The sample gives about 130,000 clones, around 85% of which show up once; under 2% is in the top ten. Sample: peripheral blood, taken on day 0 of AZD1222 vaccination. The receptors originated from an adult in good health.

For the CDR3, the DNA is TGTGCCAGCAGCCAAGATAGTGGGTCGGGGGGGCAGTTCTTC. Translating gives CASSQDSGSGGQFF. The genes are TRBV3-1 (or the pseudogene TRBV3-2) and TRBJ2-1; 7 bases agree with TRBD2. This CDR3 has 14 amino acids. V dropped 0 bases and J dropped 12; count of bases not matched to a gene: 8. Germline V lookup: CDR1 LGHDT, CDR2 YNNKEL (reference sequence).

The chain couples TRBV5-8 to TRBJ2-1, with D perhaps assigned TRBD1 or TRBD2 (6 bases each). Germline lookup yields CDR1 SGHTS and CDR2 YDEGEE. Trimming took off 0 bases at V and 2 bases at J, with 15 bases between the two ends. The CDR3 loop spans 17 amino acids. CDR3 amino acids: CASSLDLIGGPYNEQFF. The DNA of the CDR3 is TGTGCCAGCAGCTTGGATCTGATTGGGGGGCCCTACAATGAGCAGTTCTTC.

This clone has just one count. The chain has TRBV4-2 and TRBJ1-2; D gene unclear. V lost 1 base to trimming and J lost 4 bases, with 16 bases between them. Germline-derived CDR1 and CDR2 are LGHNA and YNFKEQ. CDR3 length: 16 residues. The CDR3 DNA follows: TGTGCCAGCAGCCAAGGCGACCGGAATCGTCCCTATGGCTACACCTTC. It translates to CASSQGDRNRPYGYTF.

The V and J genes are TRBV15 and TRBJ1-2; 9 bases align to TRBD1. The CDR3 runs 14 residues. In germline, CDR1 is LNHNV, CDR2 YYDKDF (reference sequence). Unmatched junction bases numbered 4, after V lost 2 bases and J lost 6 bases. The CDR3 coding sequence is TGTGCCACCAGCAGACAAGACAGGGGGAATGGCTACACCTTC. Protein sequence: CATSRQDRGNGYTF. The variable domain in full, completed from reference TRBV15 and TRBJ1-2, reads DAMVIQNPRYQVTQFGKPVTLSCSQTLNHNVMYWYQQKSSQAPKLLFHYYDKDFNNEADTPDNFQSRRPNTSFCFLDIRSPGLGDTAMYLCATSRQDRGNGYTFGSGTRLTVV.

The chain employs TRBV7-2 and TRBJ2-5, with D uncertain. CDR3 length equals 13 residues. Trimming pared 5 bases from V and 1 base from J, leaving 8 bases between. Germline CDR1 reads SGHTA; CDR2 reads FQGNSA. Here the CDR3 reads CASSVSTQETQYF. For the CDR3, the DNA is TGTGCCAGCAGCGTAAGCACCCAAGAGACCCAGTACTTC.

The V call is TRBV6-5, the J call TRBJ1-3, with D unresolved. V was shortened by 5 bases and J by 3 bases, with 11 bases between the two germline ends. The CDR3 spans 14 residues. Germline-derived CDR1 and CDR2 are MNHEY and SVGAGI. The CDR3 loop is CASSQVLGGNTIYF. The DNA for the CDR3 is TGTGCCAGCAGTCAGGTGCTCGGTGGAAACACCATATATTTT.

The V call is TRBV7-9, the J call TRBJ2-5, with D uncertain. Germline assignment: CDR1 SEHNR and CDR2 FQNEAQ (reference sequence). The CDR3 spans 12 residues. V lost 1 base and J 2 bases, leaving 2 bases between the germline ends. The CDR3 sequence is CASSLEQETQYF. The CDR3 DNA sequence: TGTGCCAGCAGCTTAGAACAAGAGACCCAGTACTTC.

The rearrangement joins TRBV3-1 (or the pseudogene TRBV3-2) to TRBJ2-2; 8 nucleotides agree with TRBD1. The V segment lost 6 bases and the J segment 6 bases; nucleotides outside the gene matches: 6. The germline V gene encodes CDR1 LGHDT and CDR2 YNNKEL (reference sequence). This CDR3 has 14 residues. The CDR3 DNA sequence: TGTGCCAGCAGGGGACAGGCGATTTCCGGGGAGCTGTTTTTT. Its translation: CASRGQAISGELFF.